Listed below are T cell receptor beta chains from one sample, sequenced in a study of identical twins. One entry per CDR3 protein, called by TCRdb with MiXCR from the 5' RACE reads. The sample contains 470,000 or so distinct CDR3 sequences, about 24% of which appear only once. Separately, the same data were catalogued under a study of T cells expressing NK-cell markers.

Sequencing input: CD4+ T cells sorted from blood. Receptors were obtained from a woman in her late teens or twenties in good health. CDR3s include the opening cysteine and the closing phenylalanine or tryptophan. Fields, in order: clone size, D gene, J gene, V gene, CDR3 protein, CDR3 DNA. A D gene is named only where the DNA matches it firmly. Clone sizes are given selectively: once, few, many, or a class where the clone is expanded.

few	TRBD2	TRBJ2-1	TRBV6-1	CASSVSGSTHNEQFF	TGTGCCAGCAGTGTGAGCGGGAGTACTCACAATGAGCAGTTCTTC
few	.	TRBJ2-3	TRBV5-1	CASSSGSDTQYF	TGCGCCAGCAGCTCAGGATCGGATACGCAGTATTTT
.	TRBD2	TRBJ2-1	TRBV20-1	CSARGGLADGYNEQFF	TGCAGTGCTAGAGGGGGACTAGCGGACGGGTACAATGAGCAGTTCTTC
.	.	TRBJ2-5	TRBV5-1	CASSWGPGGPETQYF	TGCGCCAGCAGCTGGGGTCCCGGAGGGCCAGAGACCCAGTACTTC
.	.	TRBJ1-6	TRBV4-3	CASSQVQERSPLHF	TGCGCCAGCAGCCAAGTGCAGGAGAGATCACCCCTCCACTTT
.	TRBD1	TRBJ2-7	TRBV7-2	CASSLVGTGDYEQYF	TGTGCCAGCAGCTTAGTTGGGACAGGGGACTACGAGCAGTACTTC
.	TRBD2	TRBJ2-7	TRBV7-9	CASSLALAGPYNEQYF	TGTGCCAGCAGCTTAGCACTAGCGGGACCCTATAACGAGCAGTACTTC
.	.	TRBJ2-7	TRBV6-5	CASSYGQGPYEQYF	TGTGCCAGCAGTTACGGGCAGGGTCCTTACGAGCAGTACTTC
.	.	TRBJ2-7	TRBV7-6	CASSEGPSSYYEQYF	TGTGCCAGCAGCGAAGGTCCTAGCAGTTACTACGAGCAGTACTTC
few	.	TRBJ2-5	TRBV29-1	CSADRAWTRARETQYF	TGCAGCGCGGACAGGGCCTGGACTAGGGCTCGGGAGACCCAGTACTTC
few	TRBD2	TRBJ2-3	TRBV10-3	CAISESGGFTDTQYF	TGTGCCATCAGTGAGAGCGGGGGATTCACAGATACGCAGTATTTT
few	.	TRBJ1-5	TRBV12-3/TRBV12-4	CASSPRRGHQPQHF	TGTGCCAGCAGTCCAAGGAGGGGTCATCAGCCCCAGCATTTT
few	TRBD2	TRBJ2-3	TRBV20-1	CSARDPGTSGGTDTQYF	TGCAGTGCTAGAGATCCCGGGACTAGCGGGGGCACAGATACGCAGTATTTT
.	.	TRBJ1-3	TRBV11-2	CASSDRSSGNTIYF	TGTGCCAGCAGCGACAGAAGCTCTGGAAACACCATATATTTT
few	.	TRBJ2-7	TRBV12-3/TRBV12-4	CASSRESGLGQYF	TGTGCCAGCAGCCGCGAGTCAGGGCTAGGGCAGTACTTC
.	.	TRBJ2-7	TRBV5-1	CASRLIYEQYF	TGCGCCAGCAGGCTGATCTACGAGCAGTACTTC
.	.	TRBJ2-2	TRBV20-1	CSARPNTGELFF	TGCAGTGCTAGACCTAACACCGGGGAGCTGTTTTTT
few	.	TRBJ1-1	TRBV20-1	CSARDPRRMNTEAFF	TGCAGTGCTAGAGATCCCCGCCGGATGAACACTGAAGCTTTCTTT
few	.	TRBJ1-1	TRBV6-1	CASSLSGEGVTEAFF	TGTGCCAGCAGCCTTAGCGGGGAGGGGGTCACTGAAGCTTTCTTT
.	.	TRBJ1-1	TRBV3-1	CATGGGVNTEAFF	TGTGCCACCGGGGGGGGAGTGAACACTGAAGCTTTCTTT
.	.	TRBJ2-1	TRBV11-3	CASSLGGVYNEQFF	TGTGCCAGCAGCTTAGGCGGGGTCTACAATGAGCAGTTCTTC
.	.	TRBJ2-2	TRBV15	CATHRGTSNTGELFF	TGTGCCACCCATAGGGGCACCTCGAACACCGGGGAGCTGTTTTTT
.	.	TRBJ2-7	TRBV4-1	CASSQPRSRQYF	TGCGCCAGCAGCCAACCCAGAAGTCGGCAGTACTTC
.	TRBD1	TRBJ2-5	TRBV3-1	CASSQERQGQETQYF	TGCGCCAGCAGCCAAGAAAGACAGGGTCAAGAGACCCAGTACTTC
few	.	TRBJ1-1	TRBV10-3	CAITGIQGTEAFF	TGTGCCATCACAGGGATACAGGGAACTGAAGCTTTCTTT
few	.	TRBJ1-5	TRBV12-3/TRBV12-4	CASSLNPQPQHF	TGTGCCAGCAGTTTAAATCCCCAGCCCCAGCATTTT
.	.	TRBJ2-3	TRBV10-3	CAIRGNTDTQYF	TGTGCCATCAGGGGGAACACAGATACGCAGTATTTT
.	TRBD1	TRBJ1-5	TRBV25-1	CASSETGGYQPQHF	TGTGCCAGCAGTGAAACAGGGGGCTATCAGCCCCAGCATTTT
few	.	TRBJ1-2	TRBV11-3	CASSKNPQGSGYTF	TGTGCCAGCAGCAAGAATCCCCAGGGTAGTGGCTACACCTTC
.	TRBD2	TRBJ2-2	TRBV7-8	CASSLGGLGDPTGELFF	TGTGCCAGCAGCTTAGGAGGACTAGGGGATCCAACCGGGGAGCTGTTTTTT
.	.	TRBJ1-3	TRBV6-1	CASSEYYTSGNTIYF	TGTGCCAGCAGTGAATATTACACCTCTGGAAACACCATATATTTT
.	.	TRBJ2-7	TRBV7-8	CASSPRLGRPYEQYF	TGTGCCAGCAGCCCGCGTTTGGGGCGACCCTACGAGCAGTACTTC
few	TRBD1	TRBJ2-7	TRBV6-2/TRBV6-3	CASSYLPGTGHYEQYF	TGTGCCAGCAGTTACCTCCCCGGGACAGGCCACTACGAGCAGTACTTC
.	.	TRBJ1-5	TRBV2	CASNQDSNQPQHF	TGTGCCAGCAACCAGGACAGCAATCAGCCCCAGCATTTT
.	.	TRBJ1-4	TRBV7-9	CASSLNGGNEKLFF	TGTGCCAGCAGTCTCAACGGAGGGAATGAAAAACTGTTTTTT
few	.	TRBJ1-4	TRBV29-1	CSVAAGFEKLFF	TGCAGCGTTGCCGCAGGGTTTGAAAAACTGTTTTTT
.	.	TRBJ2-3	TRBV5-1	CTSSSGGTGTDTQYF	TGCACCAGCAGCTCGGGGGGGACAGGCACAGATACGCAGTATTTT
.	.	TRBJ1-5	TRBV20-1	CSATGRISNQPQHF	TGCAGTGCAACCGGACGGATTAGCAATCAGCCCCAGCATTTT
.	.	TRBJ2-2	TRBV5-1	CASSVTRSGGELFF	TGCGCCAGCAGCGTGACTAGGTCGGGCGGGGAGCTGTTTTTT
.	TRBD1	TRBJ2-3	TRBV3-1	CASRLWDRGTDTQYF	TGTGCCAGCAGGCTATGGGACAGGGGAACAGATACGCAGTATTTT
.	TRBD1	TRBJ2-7	TRBV20-1	CSAYRGNNEQYF	TGCAGTGCGTACAGGGGCAACAACGAGCAGTACTTC
.	.	TRBJ2-3	TRBV27	CASSAKQGSTDTQYF	TGTGCCAGCAGTGCTAAACAGGGTTCGACAGATACGCAGTATTTT